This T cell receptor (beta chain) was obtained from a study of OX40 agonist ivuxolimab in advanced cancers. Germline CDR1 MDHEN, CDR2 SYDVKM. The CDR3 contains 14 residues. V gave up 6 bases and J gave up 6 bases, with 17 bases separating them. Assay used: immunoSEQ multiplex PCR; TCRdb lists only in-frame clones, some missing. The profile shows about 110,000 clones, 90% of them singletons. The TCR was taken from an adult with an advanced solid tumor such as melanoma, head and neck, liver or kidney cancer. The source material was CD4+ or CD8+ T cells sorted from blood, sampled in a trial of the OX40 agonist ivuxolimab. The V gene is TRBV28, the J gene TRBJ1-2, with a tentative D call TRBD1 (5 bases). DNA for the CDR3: TGTGCCAGCAGGCCCCCGGGTCCGGGGCATGGCTACACCTTC. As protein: CASRPPGPGHGYTF.